Following are 22 T cell receptor beta chains from one sample sequenced in a study of T-cell reconstitution after alpha-beta-depleted transplantation in children. Construction of the TCRbeta library involved unique molecular identifiers. TCRdb reanalysed the PCR reads using MiXCR and keeps one entry per CDR3 protein. The data show more than 200,000 distinct CDR3 sequences, about 25% seen once. The sequences come from PBMCs, collected before TCRalphabeta/CD19-depleted stem cell transplant. These receptors originate from a girl aged 2-10 years with Fanconi anemia, due to receive a stem cell transplant.

This clonotype was found a few times. A clone one base away is much larger, so this may be a read error. The CDR3 does not close with the conserved phenylalanine or tryptophan, likely indicating a read error. The chain combines TRBV6-5 with TRBJ1-4; D remains unclear. The V gene's germline CDR1 is MNHEY and CDR2 SVGAGI. The V end lost 2 bases, the J end lost 2 bases, and 3 bases lay between the germline ends. The CDR3 extends over 13 amino acids. CDR3 coding DNA: TGTGCCAGCAGTTACAGGACTAATGAAAAACTGTTTTAT. This sequence encodes CASSYRTNEKLFY.

This chain links TRBV10-3 with TRBJ2-7, with D uncertain. V gave up 4 bases and J gave up 0 bases, with 7 bases separating them. This CDR3 is built from 13 residues. Germline assignment: CDR1 ENHRY and CDR2 SYGVKD. CDR3: CAISAPTSYEQYF. The CDR3 DNA reads as TGTGCCATCAGTGCCCCTACCTCCTACGAGCAGTACTTC.

This rearrangement joins TRBV20-1 to TRBJ2-5, with D possibly matching TRBD2 (5 bases). The CDR3 contains 13 residues. Trimming removed 3 bases at V and 5 bases at J, with 13 bases between. Germline assignment: CDR1 DFQATT and CDR2 SNEGSKA (reference sequence). CDR3 DNA sequence: TGCAGTGCTAGGGGTCGGGATGGGGAGACCCAGTACTTC. Translating it yields CSARGRDGETQYF.

J is TRBJ2-7 and V is TRBV12-3 or TRBV12-4; a possible D gene is TRBD1 (5 bases). There are 14 residues in the CDR3. Trimming pared 0 bases from V and 2 bases from J, leaving 8 bases between. CDR3 region: CASSLATDPYEQYF. CDR3 coding DNA: TGTGCCAGCAGTTTAGCGACAGACCCCTACGAGCAGTACTTC.

The genes are TRBV29-1 and TRBJ1-1; 9 nucleotides match TRBD1. Germline V gives CDR1 SQVTM, CDR2 ANQGSEA. The CDR3 spans 13 residues. The V segment lost 6 bases and the J segment 4 bases; nucleotides outside the gene matches: 6. The CDR3 DNA reads as TGCAGCGTCGGCAGGACAGGGGCCACTGAAGCTTTCTTT. Amino acids: CSVGRTGATEAFF.

In its sample, this clonotype was seen many times. The V gene is TRBV29-1, the J gene TRBJ1-1; D remains ambiguous. The V gene's germline CDR1 is SQVTM and CDR2 ANQGSEA. The CDR3 loop spans 13 amino acids. V lost 0 bases and J 8 bases, leaving 13 bases between the germline ends. CDR3 bases: TGCAGCGTTGAAGATTGGAACACAGTCGAAGCTTTCTTT. Its protein product is CSVEDWNTVEAFF. The whole variable domain, remainder taken from reference TRBV29-1 and TRBJ1-1, is SAVISQKPSRDICQRGTSLTIQCQVDSQVTMMFWYRQQPGQSLTLIATANQGSEATYESGFVIDKFPISRPNLTFSTLTVSNMSPEDSSIYLCSVEDWNTVEAFFGQGTRLTVV.

Ten or more counts support this clonotype. The rearrangement joins TRBV29-1 to TRBJ1-2; 8 bases map to TRBD1. CDR3 length equals 16 residues. Looked up from germline, CDR1 is SQVTM and CDR2 is ANQGSEA. The V segment lost 0 bases and the J segment 2 bases; nucleotides outside the gene matches: 8. CDR3 nucleotide sequence: TGCAGCGTTGAAGACCCTCAGGGACAGGTCAACTATGGCTACACCTTC. Translated, it gives CSVEDPQGQVNYGYTF.

The chain is built from TRBV20-1 and TRBJ2-7; no firm D call. The germline V gene encodes CDR1 DFQATT and CDR2 SNEGSKA (reference sequence). V lost 4 bases to trimming and J lost 4 bases, with 17 bases between them. This CDR3 comprises 14 residues. The CDR3 loop is CSATPGSRIYEQYF. CDR3 DNA: TGCAGTGCTACCCCCGGGTCCAGAATTTACGAGCAGTACTTC.

This clonotype has just one count. This sequence joins TRBV3-1 and TRBJ2-7; 10 bases align to TRBD2. Trimming removed 2 bases from V and 4 bases from J; junction bases left unmatched: 8. Germline V lookup: CDR1 LGHDT, CDR2 YNNKEL (reference sequence). This CDR3 has 16 residues. CDR3 protein: CASSQTKLAGWYEQYF. CDR3 DNA sequence: TGTGCCAGCAGCCAAACCAAACTAGCGGGATGGTACGAGCAGTACTTC.

There are many counts of this clonotype. The chain couples TRBV5-6 to TRBJ1-6, with D perhaps TRBD1 (6 bases). The germline CDR1 and CDR2 sequences are SGHDT and YYEEEE. V was trimmed by 3 bases and J by 10 bases, leaving 20 bases between them. The CDR3 consists of 16 residues. The CDR3 loop is CASSWGGGARMSPLHF. The CDR3 DNA follows: TGTGCCAGCAGCTGGGGTGGGGGGGCGAGAATGTCACCCCTCCACTTT.

This clonotype was recorded many times. V and J are TRBV29-1 and TRBJ2-7; 7 bases match TRBD1. The trim removed 6 bases at V and 3 bases at J, leaving 5 bases unmatched. The length of the CDR3 is 12 residues. Germline V gives CDR1 SQVTM, CDR2 ANQGSEA. DNA for the CDR3: TGCAGCGTCCGGGACAGCTACTACGAGCAGTACTTC. As protein: CSVRDSYYEQYF.

This chain uses TRBV2 with TRBJ2-7; a possible D gene is TRBD2 (6 bases). Germline V CDR1 and CDR2: SNHLY, FYNNEI. The CDR3 contains 12 residues. Between the trimmed V and J ends, which lost 7 bases and 3 bases, there was a span of 10 bases. CDR3 amino acids: CASKSGGYEQYF. The CDR3 region has the DNA TGTGCCAGCAAATCCGGGGGCTACGAGCAGTACTTC.

This sequence joins TRBV7-2 and TRBJ1-4; TRBD1 matches 7 bases. The germline V gene has CDR1 SGHTA and CDR2 FQGNSA. V was clipped by 5 bases and J by 0 bases; unmatched bases: 9. CDR3 length equals 17 residues. The CDR3 loop reads CASSVRDSSSTNEKLFF. CDR3 DNA sequence: TGTGCCAGCAGCGTCCGGGACAGTAGCTCAACTAATGAAAAACTGTTTTTT.

Only a few counts were recorded for this clonotype. The chain links TRBV5-5 to TRBJ2-1, with a possible D match to TRBD2 (5 bases). CDR3 length equals 15 residues. The V and J ends lost 3 bases and 0 bases respectively, with 10 bases between them. CDR1 SGHKS and CDR2 YYEKEE come from the germline V gene (reference sequence). CDR3 residues: CASSSGVSSYNEQFF. Here the CDR3 DNA reads TGTGCCAGCAGCTCCGGGGTTAGCTCCTACAATGAGCAGTTCTTC.

This clonotype appeared a few times. The chain links TRBV20-1 to TRBJ2-1; 10 bases line up with TRBD2. The CDR3 runs 12 residues. The germline gives CDR1 DFQATT, CDR2 SNEGSKA (reference sequence). V trimming: 0 bases; J trimming: 10 bases; junction bases outside the gene matches: 0. CDR3 residues: CSAREGLAEQFF. CDR3 sequence (DNA): TGCAGTGCTAGAGAGGGACTAGCGGAGCAGTTCTTC.

V usage is TRBV20-1 and J usage is TRBJ2-7; D unresolved. Germline CDR1 DFQATT, CDR2 SNEGSKA (reference sequence). V was trimmed by 0 bases and J by 2 bases, leaving 8 bases between them. The CDR3 consists of 13 residues. In DNA form, the CDR3 reads TGCAGTGCTAGAGATGAGGAGCCCTACGAGCAGTACTTC. Translated: CSARDEEPYEQYF.

Points on this clonotype: At one end, the junction sequence differs from germline, possibly due to a read error. The V gene is TRBV7-9, the J gene TRBJ2-1; the match to TRBD2 covers 12 bases. Germline assignment: CDR1 SEHNR and CDR2 FQNEAQ (reference sequence). The CDR3 runs 14 residues. Here the CDR3 reads CASSLAGGSDEQFF. In nucleotides, the CDR3 is TGTGCCAGCAGCCTAGCGGGAGGGAGCGATGAGCAGTTCTTC.

The V gene is TRBV20-1, the J gene TRBJ2-6; D call uncertain. The CDR3 sequence is 13 residues long. Germline V gene lookup returns CDR1 DFQATT and CDR2 SNEGSKA (reference sequence). The CDR3: CGTGEHGANVLTF. CDR3 nucleotide sequence: TGCGGCACCGGAGAGCACGGGGCCAACGTCCTGACTTTC.

The CDR3: CASSDSTNTEAFF. In DNA form, the CDR3 reads TGTGCCAGCAGTGACTCGACGAACACTGAAGCTTTCTTT. This sequence joins TRBV6-4 and TRBJ1-1; the D is unclear. V lost 0 bases and J 1 base, leaving 3 bases between the germline ends. Germline V gene sequence: CDR1 MRHNA, CDR2 SNTAGT. The CDR3 consists of 13 residues.

This clonotype was seen many times. J is TRBJ2-2 and V is TRBV12-3 or TRBV12-4; a possible D gene is TRBD1 (6 bases). Trimming left V 6 bases short and J 9 bases short, with 14 bases between. The CDR3 totals 13 residues. The CDR3 here is CASRPQGRRELFF. DNA for the CDR3: TGTGCCAGCAGGCCTCAGGGGCGAAGGGAGCTGTTTTTT.

There are a few counts of this clonotype. J is TRBJ2-5 and V is TRBV4-2; tentatively, D is TRBD1 (5 bases). Germline CDR1 reads LGHNA; CDR2 reads YNFKEQ. The ends were cut back, 6 bases at V and 4 bases at J, with 9 bases in the middle. This CDR3 has 12 amino acids. CDR3 sequence: CASRKDRETQYF. In DNA form, the CDR3 reads TGTGCCAGCAGGAAAGACAGAGAGACCCAGTACTTC.

This clonotype was detected a few times. The chain employs TRBV29-1 and TRBJ2-7; possible D gene TRBD1, 5 bases. Trimming left V 4 bases short and J 2 bases short, with 12 bases between. The germline V gene has CDR1 SQVTM and CDR2 ANQGSEA. The CDR3 covers 13 residues. The CDR3 loop is CSVGQTDAYEQYF. CDR3 DNA sequence: TGCAGCGTTGGACAGACAGATGCCTACGAGCAGTACTTC.